The clone carrying this T cell receptor (beta chain) showed up just a few times. The sample comes from a study of blood T cells in healthy people across ages. The authors ran a second PCR of roughly 6 to 11 cycles using a sample-barcoded 5' primer and a J-beta primer mix. From the 5' RACE reads, TCRdb called clonotypes with MiXCR, one entry per CDR3 protein. The sample comprises some 880,000 distinct CDR3 sequences, about 36% of which are singletons, and 10% to 15% rests with the top ten. CDR1 SGHRS and CDR2 YFSETQ come from the germline V gene. The germline V and J ends were trimmed by 3 bases and 10 bases, with 19 bases remaining between them. The length of the CDR3 is 14 residues.

The gene calls are TRBV5-1 and TRBJ1-1; weak D call: TRBD1 (5 bases). This TCR was recovered from a man younger than 35 in good health. Sequencing input: blood. As DNA, the CDR3 is TGCGCCAGCAGCTCTGCCGGGACGCGAGACGGAGCTTTCTTT. Translating gives CASSSAGTRDGAFF.